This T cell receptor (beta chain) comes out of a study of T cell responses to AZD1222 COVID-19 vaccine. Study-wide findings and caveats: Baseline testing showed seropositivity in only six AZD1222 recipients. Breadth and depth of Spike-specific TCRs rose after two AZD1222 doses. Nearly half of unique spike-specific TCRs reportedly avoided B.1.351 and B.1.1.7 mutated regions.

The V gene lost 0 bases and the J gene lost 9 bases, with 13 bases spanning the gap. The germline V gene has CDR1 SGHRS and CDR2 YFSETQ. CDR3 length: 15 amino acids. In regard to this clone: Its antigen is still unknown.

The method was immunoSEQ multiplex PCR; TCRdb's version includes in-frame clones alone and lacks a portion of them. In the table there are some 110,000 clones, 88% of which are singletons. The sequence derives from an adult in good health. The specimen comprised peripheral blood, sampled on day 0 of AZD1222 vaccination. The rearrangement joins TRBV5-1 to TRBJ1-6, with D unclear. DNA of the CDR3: TGCGCCAGCAGCTTGGCTCGCTTAGGGCTTTCACCCCTCCACTTT. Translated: CASSLARLGLSPLHF. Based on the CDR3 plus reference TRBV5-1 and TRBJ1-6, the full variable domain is KAGVTQTPRYLIKTRGQQVTLSCSPISGHRSVSWYQQTPGQGLQFLFEYFSETQRNKGNFPGRFSGRQFSNSRSEMNVSTLELGDSALYLCASSLARLGLSPLHFGNGTRLTVT.